A single T cell receptor (beta chain) is shown here with its context. The record originates from a study of technical replicates of blood from a handful of donors. The CDR3 is made up of 15 amino acids. Trimming at V came to 1 base and at J to 7 bases, leaving 6 bases not matched to a gene. From germline, CDR1 is MNHEY and CDR2 SMNVEV (reference sequence). TCRdb's copy holds only in-frame clones and misses some; the assay was immunoSEQ multiplex PCR. There are 75,000 to 90,000 clones in the sample; roughly 94% occur only once, and more than 0.3% lies in the top ten. Input material: T cells isolated from PBMCs. The chain carries TRBV27 and TRBJ1-2; TRBD1 matches 10 bases. The TCR sequence derives from a human donor in good health. CDR3 sequence: CASSLWLGDRGGYTF. The CDR3 DNA follows: TGTGCCAGCAGTTTATGGTTGGGGGACAGGGGTGGCTACACCTTC.